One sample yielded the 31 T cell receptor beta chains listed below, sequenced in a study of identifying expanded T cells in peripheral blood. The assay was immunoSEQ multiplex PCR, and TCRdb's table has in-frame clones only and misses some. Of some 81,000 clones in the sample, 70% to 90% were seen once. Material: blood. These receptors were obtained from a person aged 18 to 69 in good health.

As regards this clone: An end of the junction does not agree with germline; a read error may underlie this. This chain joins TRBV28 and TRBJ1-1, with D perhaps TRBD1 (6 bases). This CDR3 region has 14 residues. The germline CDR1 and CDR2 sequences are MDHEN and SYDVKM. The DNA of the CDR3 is TGTGCCAGCAATTTAAAGGACAGCGACACTGAAGCTTTCTTT. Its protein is CASNLKDSDTEAFF.

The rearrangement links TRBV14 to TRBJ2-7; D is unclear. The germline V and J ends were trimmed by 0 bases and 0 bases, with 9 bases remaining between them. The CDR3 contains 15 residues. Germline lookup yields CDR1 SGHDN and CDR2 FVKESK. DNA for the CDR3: TGTGCCAGCAGCCAAGAAGCCCTTAGCTCCTACGAGCAGTACTTC. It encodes CASSQEALSSYEQYF.

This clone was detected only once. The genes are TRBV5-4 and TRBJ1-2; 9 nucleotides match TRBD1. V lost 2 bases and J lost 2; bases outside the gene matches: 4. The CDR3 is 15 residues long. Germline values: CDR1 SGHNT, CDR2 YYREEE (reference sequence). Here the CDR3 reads CASSFGQGRNYGYTF. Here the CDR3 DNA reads TGTGCCAGCAGCTTCGGACAGGGGCGGAACTATGGCTACACCTTC.

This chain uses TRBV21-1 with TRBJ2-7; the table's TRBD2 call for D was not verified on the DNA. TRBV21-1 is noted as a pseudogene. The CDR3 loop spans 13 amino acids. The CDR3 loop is CATPRGSSYEQYF. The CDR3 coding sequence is TGTGCCACCCCGCGGGGGAGCTCCTACGAGCAGTACTTC.

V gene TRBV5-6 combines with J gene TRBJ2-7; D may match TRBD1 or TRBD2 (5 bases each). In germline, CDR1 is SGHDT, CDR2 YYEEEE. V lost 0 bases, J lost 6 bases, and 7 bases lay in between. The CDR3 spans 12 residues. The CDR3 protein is CASSLGGTEQYF. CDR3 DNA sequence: TGTGCCAGCAGCTTGGGTGGGACCGAGCAGTACTTC.

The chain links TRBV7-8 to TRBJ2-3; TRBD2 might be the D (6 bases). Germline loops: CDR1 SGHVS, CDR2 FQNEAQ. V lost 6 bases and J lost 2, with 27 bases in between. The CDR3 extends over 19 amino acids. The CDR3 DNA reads TGTGCCAGCAGTAAACTCGTAGCTGGGAGGAAGGTGGCCACAGATACGCAGTATTTT. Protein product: CASSKLVAGRKVATDTQYF.

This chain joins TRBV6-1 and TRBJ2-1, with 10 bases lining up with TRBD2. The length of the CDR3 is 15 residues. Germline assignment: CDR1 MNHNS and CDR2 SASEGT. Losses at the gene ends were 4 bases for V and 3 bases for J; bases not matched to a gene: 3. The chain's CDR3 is CASSVAGGDYNEQFF. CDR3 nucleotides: TGTGCCAGCAGTGTAGCGGGAGGCGACTACAATGAGCAGTTCTTC.

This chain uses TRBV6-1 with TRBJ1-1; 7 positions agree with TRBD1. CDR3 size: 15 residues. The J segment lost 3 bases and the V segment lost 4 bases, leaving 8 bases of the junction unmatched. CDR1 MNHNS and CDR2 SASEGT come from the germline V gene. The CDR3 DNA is TGTGCCAGCAGTGGGAACAGGGGCGGTCACACTGAAGCTTTCTTT. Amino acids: CASSGNRGGHTEAFF.

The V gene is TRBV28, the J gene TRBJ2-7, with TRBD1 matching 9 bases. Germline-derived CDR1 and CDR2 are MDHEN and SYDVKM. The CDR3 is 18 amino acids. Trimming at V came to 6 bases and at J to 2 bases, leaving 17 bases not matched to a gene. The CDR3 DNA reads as TGTGCCAGCAGCGACGCAGGGGGGGGGACAGGGAGAACCTACGAGCAGTACTTC. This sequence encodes CASSDAGGGTGRTYEQYF.

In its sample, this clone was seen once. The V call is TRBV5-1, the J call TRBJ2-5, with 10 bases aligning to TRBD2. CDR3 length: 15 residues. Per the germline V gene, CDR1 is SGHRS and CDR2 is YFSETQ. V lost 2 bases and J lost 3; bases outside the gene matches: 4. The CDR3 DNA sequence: TGCGCCAGCAGCTTACGCAGCGGGAGGGAAGAGACCCAGTACTTC. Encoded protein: CASSLRSGREETQYF. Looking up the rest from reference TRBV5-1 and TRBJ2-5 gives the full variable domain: KAGVTQTPRYLIKTRGQQVTLSCSPISGHRSVSWYQQTPGQGLQFLFEYFSETQRNKGNFPGRFSGRQFSNSRSEMNVSTLELGDSALYLCASSLRSGREETQYFGPGTRLLVL.

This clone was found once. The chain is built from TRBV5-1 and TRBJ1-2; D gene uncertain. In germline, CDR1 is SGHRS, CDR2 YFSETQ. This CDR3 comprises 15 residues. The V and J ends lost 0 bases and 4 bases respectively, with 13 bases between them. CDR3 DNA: TGCGCCAGCAGCTTGGTAGGTGGGAGCGGCTATGGCTACACCTTC. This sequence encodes CASSLVGGSGYGYTF.

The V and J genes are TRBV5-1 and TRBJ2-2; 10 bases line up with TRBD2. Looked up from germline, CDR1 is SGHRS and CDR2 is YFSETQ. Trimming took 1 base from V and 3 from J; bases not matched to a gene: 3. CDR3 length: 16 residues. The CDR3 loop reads CASSLLAGDDTGELFF. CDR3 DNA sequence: TGCGCCAGCAGCTTGCTAGCGGGAGATGACACCGGGGAGCTGTTTTTT. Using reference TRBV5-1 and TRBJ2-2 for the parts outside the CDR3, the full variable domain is KAGVTQTPRYLIKTRGQQVTLSCSPISGHRSVSWYQQTPGQGLQFLFEYFSETQRNKGNFPGRFSGRQFSNSRSEMNVSTLELGDSALYLCASSLLAGDDTGELFFGEGSRLTVL.

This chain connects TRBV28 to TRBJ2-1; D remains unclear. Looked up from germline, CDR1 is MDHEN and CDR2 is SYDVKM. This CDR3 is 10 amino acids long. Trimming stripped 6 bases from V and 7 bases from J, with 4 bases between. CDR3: CASRFNEQFF. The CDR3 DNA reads TGTGCCAGCAGGTTTAATGAGCAGTTCTTC.

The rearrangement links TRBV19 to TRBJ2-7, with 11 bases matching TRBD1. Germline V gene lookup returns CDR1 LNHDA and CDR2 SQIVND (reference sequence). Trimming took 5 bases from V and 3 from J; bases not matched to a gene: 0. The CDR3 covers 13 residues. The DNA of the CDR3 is TGTGCCAGTAGTGGGACAGGGGGCTACGAGCAGTACTTC. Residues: CASSGTGGYEQYF.

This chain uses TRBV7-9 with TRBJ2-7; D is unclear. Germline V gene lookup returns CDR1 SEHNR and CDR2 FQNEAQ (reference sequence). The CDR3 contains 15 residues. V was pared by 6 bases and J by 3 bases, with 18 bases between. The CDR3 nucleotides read TGTGCCAGCAGTCCGGTTTTGGGGTATGACTACGAGCAGTACTTC. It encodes CASSPVLGYDYEQYF.

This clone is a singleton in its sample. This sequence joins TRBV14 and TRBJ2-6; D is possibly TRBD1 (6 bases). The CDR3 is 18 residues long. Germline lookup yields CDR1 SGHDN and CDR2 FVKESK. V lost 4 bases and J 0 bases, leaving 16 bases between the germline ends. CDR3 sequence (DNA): TGTGCCAGCAGCCTCCGGACAGCCCCCACCTCTGGGGCCAACGTCCTGACTTTC. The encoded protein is CASSLRTAPTSGANVLTF.

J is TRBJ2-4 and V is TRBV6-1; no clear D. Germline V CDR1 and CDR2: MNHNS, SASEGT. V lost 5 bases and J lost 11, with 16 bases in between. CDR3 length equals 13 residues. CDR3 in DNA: TGTGCCAGCAGTTTTAGTTACCGTGACCTTCAGTACTTC. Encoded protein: CASSFSYRDLQYF.

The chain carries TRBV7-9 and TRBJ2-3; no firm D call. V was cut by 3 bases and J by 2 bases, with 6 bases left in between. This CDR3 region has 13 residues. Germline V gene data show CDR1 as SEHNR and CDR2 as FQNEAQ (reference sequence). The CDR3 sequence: CASSLRNTDTQYF. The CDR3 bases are TGTGCCAGCAGCTTGAGAAACACAGATACGCAGTATTTT.

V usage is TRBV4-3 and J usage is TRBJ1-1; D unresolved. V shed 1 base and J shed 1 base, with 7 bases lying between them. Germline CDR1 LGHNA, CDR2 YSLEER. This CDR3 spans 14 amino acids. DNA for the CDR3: TGCGCCAGCAGCCAAGCCCACAGGAACACTGAAGCTTTCTTT. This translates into CASSQAHRNTEAFF.

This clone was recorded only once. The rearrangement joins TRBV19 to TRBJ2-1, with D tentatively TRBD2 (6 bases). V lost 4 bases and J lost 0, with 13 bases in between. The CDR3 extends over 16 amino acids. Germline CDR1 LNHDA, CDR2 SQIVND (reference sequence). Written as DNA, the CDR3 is TGTGCCAGTAGTACCCTTCGGGGGACCTCCTACAATGAGCAGTTCTTC. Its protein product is CASSTLRGTSYNEQFF. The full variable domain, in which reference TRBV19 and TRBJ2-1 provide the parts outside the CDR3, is DGGITQSPKYLFRKEGQNVTLSCEQNLNHDAMYWYRQDPGQGLRLIYYSQIVNDFQKGDIAEGYSVSREKKESFPLTVTSAQKNPTAFYLCASSTLRGTSYNEQFFGPGTRLTVL.

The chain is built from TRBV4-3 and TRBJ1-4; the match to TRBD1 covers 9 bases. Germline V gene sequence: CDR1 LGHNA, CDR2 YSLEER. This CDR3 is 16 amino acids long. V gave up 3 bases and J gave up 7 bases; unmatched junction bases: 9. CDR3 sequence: CASSQIGGQGGEKLFF. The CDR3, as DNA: TGCGCCAGCAGCCAGATTGGGGGACAGGGTGGTGAAAAACTGTTTTTT.

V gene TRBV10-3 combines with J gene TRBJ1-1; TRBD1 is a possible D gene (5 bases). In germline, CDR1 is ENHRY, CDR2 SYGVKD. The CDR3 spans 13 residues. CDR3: CALTAGKDTEAFF. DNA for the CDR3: TGTGCGCTCACGGCAGGGAAGGACACTGAAGCTTTCTTT.

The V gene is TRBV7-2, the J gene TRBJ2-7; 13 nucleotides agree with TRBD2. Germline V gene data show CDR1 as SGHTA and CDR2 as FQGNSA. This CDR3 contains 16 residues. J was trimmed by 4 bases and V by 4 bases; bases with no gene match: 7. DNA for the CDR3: TGTGCCAGCAGCTCCTGGACTAGCGGGAGAACTTACGAGCAGTACTTC. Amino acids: CASSSWTSGRTYEQYF.

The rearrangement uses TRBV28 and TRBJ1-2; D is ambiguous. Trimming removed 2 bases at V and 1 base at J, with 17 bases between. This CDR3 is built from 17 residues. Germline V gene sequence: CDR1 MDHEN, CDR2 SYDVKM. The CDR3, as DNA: TGTGCCAGCAGTTTAGAGGGCAGTAAGAGATATAACTATGGCTACACCTTC. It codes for CASSLEGSKRYNYGYTF.

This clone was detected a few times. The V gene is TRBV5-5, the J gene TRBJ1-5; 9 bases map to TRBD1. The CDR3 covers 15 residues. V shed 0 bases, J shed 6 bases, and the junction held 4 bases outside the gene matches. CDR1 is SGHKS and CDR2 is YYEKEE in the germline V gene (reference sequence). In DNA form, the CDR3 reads TGTGCCAGCAGCTTGGGACAGGGGGTGAGTCAGCCCCAGCATTTT. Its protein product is CASSLGQGVSQPQHF.

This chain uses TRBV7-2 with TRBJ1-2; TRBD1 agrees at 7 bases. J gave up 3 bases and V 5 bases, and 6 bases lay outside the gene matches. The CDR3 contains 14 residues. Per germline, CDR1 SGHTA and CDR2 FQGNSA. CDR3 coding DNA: TGTGCCAGCAGCCAGGGGCAGGGGGACTATGGCTACACCTTC. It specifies CASSQGQGDYGYTF.

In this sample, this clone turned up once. This chain's CDR3 is CASSQDLWRADEQYF. The CDR3 region has the DNA TGTGCCAGCAGCCAAGATCTTTGGAGGGCGGACGAGCAGTACTTC. The chain is built from TRBV4-2 and TRBJ2-7; the D gene is possibly TRBD2 (6 bases). Deletions cut 0 bases from V and 5 bases from J, with 14 bases between. The CDR3 runs to 15 residues. CDR1 LGHNA and CDR2 YNFKEQ come from the germline V gene.

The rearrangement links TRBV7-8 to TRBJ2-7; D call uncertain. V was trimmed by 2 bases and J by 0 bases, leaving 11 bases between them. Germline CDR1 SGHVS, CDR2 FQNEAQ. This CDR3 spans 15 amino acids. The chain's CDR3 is CASSLFDTASYEQYF. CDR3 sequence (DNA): TGTGCCAGCAGCTTATTCGACACCGCCTCCTACGAGCAGTACTTC.

CDR3 sequence (DNA): TGTGCCAGCCCTCCCCCCGGCGAGACCTACGAGCAGTACTTC. It is translated as CASPPPGETYEQYF. The chain joins TRBV28 to TRBJ2-7; D gene unclear. The CDR3 consists of 14 residues. V lost 8 bases and J 2 bases, leaving 16 bases between the germline ends. Germline V gene lookup returns CDR1 MDHEN and CDR2 SYDVKM.

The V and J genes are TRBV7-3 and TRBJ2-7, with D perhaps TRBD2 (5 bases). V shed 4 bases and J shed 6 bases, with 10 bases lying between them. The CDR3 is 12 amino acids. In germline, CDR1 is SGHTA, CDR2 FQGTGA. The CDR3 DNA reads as TGTGCCAGCAGCTCAGGAGGTGCCGAGCAGTACTTC. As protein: CASSSGGAEQYF. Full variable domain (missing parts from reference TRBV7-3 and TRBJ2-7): GAGVSQTPSNKVTEKGKYVELRCDPISGHTALYWYRQSLGQGPEFLIYFQGTGAADDSGLPNDRFFAVRPEGSVSTLKIQRTERGDSAVYLCASSSGGAEQYFGPGTRLTVT.

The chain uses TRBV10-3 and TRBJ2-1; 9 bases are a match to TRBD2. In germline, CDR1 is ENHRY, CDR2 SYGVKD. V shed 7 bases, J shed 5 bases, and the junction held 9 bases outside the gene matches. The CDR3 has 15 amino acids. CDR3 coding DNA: TGTGCCATCAATCTACGAGCGGGAGGAGACAATGAGCAGTTCTTC. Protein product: CAINLRAGGDNEQFF.